These T cell receptor beta chains were read from a single sample in a study of regulatory T cells in long-lasting Graves disease. One entry per CDR3 protein results from TCRdb running MiXCR on the multiplex PCR reads. The sample yields some 450,000 distinct CDR3 sequences, about 25% seen once. This specimen consisted of peripheral blood mononuclear cells (PBMCs), obtained when the disease was refractory, from a patient treated with antithyroid drugs. The receptors shown here come from a female donor with Graves disease. CDR3s include the opening cysteine and the closing phenylalanine or tryptophan. Fields, in order: V gene, clone size, J gene, D gene, CDR3 DNA, CDR3 protein. A D gene is named only where the DNA matches it firmly. Size is omitted from some rows. Given values are once, few, many or a class for expanded clones.

>TRBV9|many|TRBJ2-7|TRBD1
TGTGCCAGCAGCGTAGCGACAGGGGTCTACGAGCAGTACTTC
CASSVATGVYEQYF
>TRBV15|.|TRBJ2-7|.
TGTGCCACCAGCAGAGCGGGGTCATCTGGCGAGCAGTACTTC
CATSRAGSSGEQYF
>TRBV12-3/TRBV12-4|few|TRBJ2-1|.
TGTGCCAGCAGAGGGCCCGTCCGGTTAGTATCCTACAATGAGCAGTTCTTC
CASRGPVRLVSYNEQFF
>TRBV5-1|.|TRBJ2-7|TRBD2
TGCGCCAGCAGCTACTTCGGGACTAGCGGGAGGAGCTCCTACGAGCAGTACTTC
CASSYFGTSGRSSYEQYF
>TRBV12-3/TRBV12-4|many|TRBJ1-1|TRBD1
TGTGCCAGCAGCTTAACCGGGACAGCGAACACTGAAGCTTTCTTT
CASSLTGTANTEAFF
>TRBV27|.|TRBJ2-3|TRBD1
TGTGCCAGCCAGACCCTCTCCGCACGACAGGGAGATACGCAGTATTTT
CASQTLSARQGDTQYF
>TRBV13|many|TRBJ2-7|TRBD2
TGTGCCAGCAGCGCCCCCGGGACTAGCGGGAGGTACGAGCAGTACTTC
CASSAPGTSGRYEQYF
>TRBV5-1|few|TRBJ1-2|.
TGCGCCAGCAGCTTGGATCCCAGGGAAGAGGGCTACACCTTC
CASSLDPREEGYTF
>TRBV28|.|TRBJ1-1|.
TGTGCCACCAATCCGCCTACAGGCTACCCCTGGAGGGTAAACACTGAAGCTTTCTTT
CATNPPTGYPWRVNTEAFF
>TRBV28|once|TRBJ2-2|TRBD1
TGTGCCAGCGGTTTATTAGGGGGCGCTAACACCGGGGAGCCGTTTTTT
CASGLLGGANTGEPFF
>TRBV7-8|many|TRBJ2-7|TRBD2
TGTGCCAGCAGCTTTGTGAATGCGGGAGGGTCCTACGAGCAGTACTTC
CASSFVNAGGSYEQYF